These T cell receptor beta chains were read from a single sample in a study of T cell responses to AZD1222 COVID-19 vaccine. Sequencing used immunoSEQ multiplex PCR; TCRdb keeps in-frame clones, though not all of them. The table has 150,000 or so clones, about 93% seen once. The sequencing used peripheral blood, collected on day 0 of AZD1222 vaccination. These receptors were taken from an adult in good health. Each CDR3 is given with its conserved first and last residue. Each record gives: clone size, V gene, J gene, CDR3 length, CDR3 protein. Some rows have no size entry. The others give once, few or many, or a class for an expanded clone.

clone size: .; V gene: TRBV5-1; J gene: TRBJ1-4; CDR3 length: 14; CDR3 protein: CASTGTGRNEKLFF
clone size: .; V gene: TRBV2; J gene: TRBJ2-7; CDR3 length: 12; CDR3 protein: CASSGDHYEQYF
clone size: few; V gene: TRBV6-5; J gene: TRBJ2-7; CDR3 length: 14; CDR3 protein: CATRRTSGTYEQYF
clone size: .; V gene: TRBV7-2; J gene: TRBJ2-7; CDR3 length: 14; CDR3 protein: CASSLDRSSYEQYF
clone size: .; V gene: TRBV7-6; J gene: TRBJ1-1; CDR3 length: 15; CDR3 protein: CASSPGPGRGTEAFF
clone size: .; V gene: TRBV12-3/TRBV12-4; J gene: TRBJ2-1; CDR3 length: 12; CDR3 protein: CASSFTPSEQFF
clone size: once; V gene: TRBV6-5; J gene: TRBJ2-7; CDR3 length: 14; CDR3 protein: CASREGWGSYEQYF
clone size: .; V gene: TRBV9; J gene: TRBJ2-7; CDR3 length: 11; CDR3 protein: CASSDNYEQYF
clone size: .; V gene: TRBV5-1; J gene: TRBJ1-1; CDR3 length: 16; CDR3 protein: CASTLSGVGVLAEAFF
clone size: .; V gene: TRBV7-2; J gene: TRBJ2-5; CDR3 length: 13; CDR3 protein: CASSLALNRAQYF